Listed below are T cell receptor beta chains from one sample, sequenced in a study of T-cell reconstitution after alpha-beta-depleted transplantation in children. TCRdb called the PCR reads again in MiXCR, with one record for every CDR3 protein. The repertoire holds around 420,000 distinct CDR3 sequences, with 15% to 20% as singletons. The source material was PBMCs, mostly from graft donor cells, sampled 360 days after TCRalphabeta/CD19-depleted stem cell transplant. These receptors originate from a boy under two years old who had a stem cell transplant for Wiskott-Aldrich syndrome, so the T cells may come from the graft donor. Both conserved end residues are part of each CDR3. The D gene is left open where the match is weak. For some rows the clone size is stated as once, few or many, or as a class when expanded; others skip it.

CDR3: CASSPNPLAGAYNEQFF
DNA: TGCGCCAGCAGCCCTAACCCTCTAGCGGGGGCGTACAATGAGCAGTTCTTC
J: TRBJ2-1
D: TRBD2
size: few
V: TRBV5-1

CDR3: CASSQAGGPGEQYF
DNA: TGTGCCAGCTCACAAGCGGGAGGGCCGGGTGAGCAGTACTTC
J: TRBJ2-7
D: TRBD2
size: -
V: TRBV13

CDR3: CATSARGTGSTDTQYF
DNA: TGTGCCACCAGTGCGAGAGGGACAGGGAGCACAGATACGCAGTATTTT
J: TRBJ2-3
D: TRBD1
size: few
V: TRBV24-1

CDR3: CASSFFRDYNEQFF
DNA: TGTGCCAGCAGTTTTTTCCGGGACTACAATGAGCAGTTCTTC
J: TRBJ2-1
D: -
size: few
V: TRBV12-3/TRBV12-4

CDR3: CASSLGLAGPTDTQYF
DNA: TGTGCCAGCAGCCTCGGACTAGCGGGACCCACAGATACGCAGTATTTT
J: TRBJ2-3
D: TRBD2
size: many
V: TRBV12-3/TRBV12-4

CDR3: CASSSSGGKYEQYF
DNA: TGCGCCAGCAGCTCTTCAGGGGGAAAGTACGAGCAGTACTTC
J: TRBJ2-7
D: TRBD1
size: -
V: TRBV5-1

CDR3: CASSPRMLAGGRTQYF
DNA: TGTGCCAGCAGTCCTCGGATGCTAGCGGGGGGGCGGACCCAGTACTTC
J: TRBJ2-5
D: TRBD2
size: few
V: TRBV7-2

CDR3: CASSRSGTSGTDTQYF
DNA: TGTGCCAGCTCACGTTCCGGGACTAGCGGTACAGATACGCAGTATTTT
J: TRBJ2-3
D: TRBD2
size: many
V: TRBV18

CDR3: CASSLSGDQPQHF
DNA: TGTGCCAGCAGTTTGTCGGGAGATCAGCCCCAGCATTTT
J: TRBJ1-5
D: -
size: -
V: TRBV12-3/TRBV12-4

CDR3: CASSLRGLAGGSTGELFF
DNA: TGTGCCAGCAGCTTACGGGGACTAGCGGGAGGATCGACCGGGGAGCTGTTTTTT
J: TRBJ2-2
D: TRBD2
size: -
V: TRBV11-2

CDR3: CSVKKNTDTQYF
DNA: TGCAGCGTTAAGAAAAACACAGATACGCAGTATTTT
J: TRBJ2-3
D: -
size: few
V: TRBV29-1

CDR3: CASSSRLAGVNTQYF
DNA: TGTGCCAGCAGCTCCAGACTAGCGGGGGTTAATACGCAGTATTTT
J: TRBJ2-3
D: TRBD2
size: few
V: TRBV3-1

CDR3: CASRPPGGNEYEQYF
DNA: TGTGCCAGCAGACCTCCCGGGGGGAACGAGTACGAGCAGTACTTC
J: TRBJ2-7
D: TRBD2
size: few
V: TRBV28

CDR3: CASSTRTMVFF
DNA: TGTGCCAGCAGCACCAGGACGATGGTGTTTTTT
J: TRBJ1-4
D: -
size: -
V: TRBV6-6

CDR3: CASSLVGQGGNYGYTF
DNA: TGCGCCAGCAGCTTGGTTGGACAGGGCGGGAACTATGGCTACACCTTC
J: TRBJ1-2
D: TRBD1
size: -
V: TRBV5-1

CDR3: CASSQQVPEQYF
DNA: TGTGCCAGCAGTCAACAGGTACCCGAGCAGTACTTC
J: TRBJ2-7
D: -
size: few
V: TRBV12-3/TRBV12-4

CDR3: CASSLTSGRGTDTQYF
DNA: TGTGCCAGCAGCTTGACTAGCGGGAGAGGCACAGATACGCAGTATTTT
J: TRBJ2-3
D: TRBD2
size: few
V: TRBV7-9

CDR3: CASSQRHRQETQYF
DNA: TGTGCCAGCAGCCAAAGACACCGCCAAGAGACCCAGTACTTC
J: TRBJ2-5
D: -
size: few
V: TRBV14

CDR3: CASRAFGANVLTF
DNA: TGTGCCAGCAGGGCCTTTGGGGCCAACGTCCTGACTTTC
J: TRBJ2-6
D: -
size: few
V: TRBV12-3/TRBV12-4

CDR3: CASSAYRWLAPSFSGANVLTF
DNA: TGTGCCAGCAGCGCCTACAGGTGGCTGGCCCCTTCCTTCTCTGGGGCCAACGTCCTGACTTTC
J: TRBJ2-6
D: -
size: -
V: TRBV2

CDR3: CASSSSGWETQYF
DNA: TGTGCCAGCAGTTCGTCAGGGTGGGAGACCCAGTACTTC
J: TRBJ2-5
D: -
size: -
V: TRBV27

CDR3: CASSPSGRQQETQYF
DNA: TGTGCCAGCTCACCATCGGGCCGACAGCAAGAGACCCAGTACTTC
J: TRBJ2-5
D: -
size: few
V: TRBV18

CDR3: CASSYSRGRGTEAFF
DNA: TGTGCCAGCAGTTACAGCAGGGGAAGGGGCACTGAAGCTTTCTTT
J: TRBJ1-1
D: -
size: -
V: TRBV6-5

CDR3: CASSSAGTSGWETQYF
DNA: TGCGCCAGCAGCTCGGCGGGTACTAGCGGCTGGGAGACCCAGTACTTC
J: TRBJ2-5
D: TRBD2
size: few
V: TRBV5-1

CDR3: CASSLGPLAGGNEQFF
DNA: TGTGCCAGCAGCTTAGGACCACTAGCTGGAGGTAATGAGCAGTTCTTC
J: TRBJ2-1
D: -
size: -
V: TRBV7-6

CDR3: CASSYNRGLYTGELFF
DNA: TGCGCCAGCAGCTATAACAGGGGTCTTTACACCGGGGAGCTGTTTTTT
J: TRBJ2-2
D: TRBD1
size: -
V: TRBV5-1

CDR3: CAWSEANEQFF
DNA: TGTGCCTGGAGCGAAGCAAATGAGCAGTTCTTC
J: TRBJ2-1
D: -
size: few
V: TRBV30

CDR3: CASSRKGLAVNNEQFF
DNA: TGTGCCAGCAGTCGAAAGGGACTAGCGGTGAACAATGAGCAGTTCTTC
J: TRBJ2-1
D: TRBD2
size: few
V: TRBV12-3/TRBV12-4

CDR3: CSALREQFF
DNA: TGCAGCGCCCTTCGGGAGCAGTTCTTC
J: TRBJ2-1
D: -
size: few
V: TRBV29-1

CDR3: CASSVGGRVGTDTQYF
DNA: TGTGCCAGCAGCGTCGGGGGACGTGTCGGAACAGATACGCAGTATTTT
J: TRBJ2-3
D: -
size: many
V: TRBV9

CDR3: CSATGGGDLYEQYF
DNA: TGCAGTGCCACCGGTGGGGGGGACCTCTACGAGCAGTACTTC
J: TRBJ2-7
D: TRBD2
size: -
V: TRBV20-1

CDR3: CATSDLDPTDTQYF
DNA: TGTGCCACCAGTGATTTAGACCCCACAGATACGCAGTATTTT
J: TRBJ2-3
D: -
size: -
V: TRBV24-1

CDR3: CASSLHPQGAGGELFF
DNA: TGTGCCAGCAGCCTCCACCCACAGGGGGCTGGCGGGGAGCTGTTTTTT
J: TRBJ2-2
D: TRBD1
size: few
V: TRBV7-6

CDR3: CSASGDYGQFF
DNA: TGCAGTGCTAGTGGGGACTACGGGCAGTTCTTC
J: TRBJ2-1
D: TRBD2
size: -
V: TRBV20-1

CDR3: CASSLKSNRGEQFF
DNA: TGTGCCAGCAGCTTAAAATCTAATAGGGGAGAGCAGTTCTTC
J: TRBJ2-1
D: -
size: -
V: TRBV11-2

CDR3: CASSHGQGYTDTQYF
DNA: TGCGCCAGCAGCCACGGACAGGGCTACACAGATACGCAGTATTTT
J: TRBJ2-3
D: TRBD1
size: -
V: TRBV4-1

CDR3: CASSLRAGVKTQYF
DNA: TGTGCCAGCAGCTTGCGGGCGGGGGTCAAGACCCAGTACTTC
J: TRBJ2-5
D: TRBD2
size: -
V: TRBV5-6

CDR3: CASSPRQGAGEETQYF
DNA: TGCGCCAGCAGCCCGCGACAGGGGGCGGGGGAGGAGACCCAGTACTTC
J: TRBJ2-5
D: TRBD1
size: -
V: TRBV5-1

CDR3: CSADPHRVGTYEQYF
DNA: TGCAGTGCTGATCCCCACAGGGTGGGAACCTACGAGCAGTACTTC
J: TRBJ2-7
D: -
size: few
V: TRBV20-1

CDR3: CSANRGLAKNIQYF
DNA: TGCAGTGCTAACAGGGGACTAGCCAAAAACATTCAGTACTTC
J: TRBJ2-4
D: -
size: few
V: TRBV20-1

CDR3: CASSAWGVRTEAFF
DNA: TGTGCCAGCAGCGCCTGGGGGGTTCGTACTGAAGCTTTCTTT
J: TRBJ1-1
D: -
size: -
V: TRBV27

CDR3: CSVGLGRGEQYF
DNA: TGCAGCGTGGGACTAGGGCGAGGCGAGCAGTACTTC
J: TRBJ2-7
D: TRBD2
size: -
V: TRBV29-1

CDR3: CAISGRGRNGYTF
DNA: TGTGCCATCAGTGGGAGGGGGAGGAACGGCTACACCTTC
J: TRBJ1-2
D: -
size: few
V: TRBV10-3

CDR3: CAWEDRGYGYTF
DNA: TGTGCCTGGGAGGACAGGGGCTATGGCTACACCTTC
J: TRBJ1-2
D: TRBD1
size: few
V: TRBV30

CDR3: CASRMYTGTEDSPLHF
DNA: TGTGCCAGCAGAATGTATACCGGGACAGAAGATTCACCCCTCCACTTT
J: TRBJ1-6
D: TRBD1
size: few
V: TRBV6-5

CDR3: CASRPRQTYGYTF
DNA: TGTGCCAGCAGGCCTAGACAGACCTATGGCTACACCTTC
J: TRBJ1-2
D: -
size: -
V: TRBV7-9

CDR3: CASSPGLAAINEQFF
DNA: TGTGCCAGCAGCCCGGGACTAGCCGCGATCAATGAGCAGTTCTTC
J: TRBJ2-1
D: TRBD2
size: few
V: TRBV14

CDR3: CASSLRLAGNNEQFF
DNA: TGTGCCAGCAGTTTACGGCTAGCGGGAAACAATGAGCAGTTCTTC
J: TRBJ2-1
D: TRBD2
size: many
V: TRBV12-3/TRBV12-4

CDR3: CASNPPGRFHNEQFF
DNA: TGTGCCAGCAACCCCCCAGGGCGGTTTCACAATGAGCAGTTCTTC
J: TRBJ2-1
D: -
size: few
V: TRBV28

CDR3: CSACRWNTGKLFF
DNA: TGCAGCGCATGCAGGTGGAACACCGGGAAGCTGTTTTTT
J: TRBJ2-2
D: -
size: once
V: TRBV29-1

CDR3: CASSLDRGLNTEAFF
DNA: TGCGCCAGCAGCTTGGACAGGGGTTTGAACACTGAAGCTTTCTTT
J: TRBJ1-1
D: TRBD1
size: many
V: TRBV5-1

CDR3: CASSVGGIETQYF
DNA: TGTGCCAGCAGTGTCGGGGGTATTGAGACCCAGTACTTC
J: TRBJ2-5
D: -
size: few
V: TRBV6-2/TRBV6-3

CDR3: CASSFWGIGQETQYF
DNA: TGTGCCAGCAGTTTCTGGGGGATCGGTCAGGAGACCCAGTACTTC
J: TRBJ2-5
D: -
size: -
V: TRBV12-3/TRBV12-4

CDR3: CASSSAGTTSYEQYF
DNA: TGTGCCAGCAGCTCCGCCGGGACTACCTCCTACGAGCAGTACTTC
J: TRBJ2-7
D: TRBD2
size: few
V: TRBV7-2

CDR3: CASSEAQTILTGELFF
DNA: TGTGCCAGCAGTGAAGCGCAGACTATTCTCACCGGGGAGCTGTTTTTT
J: TRBJ2-2
D: -
size: few
V: TRBV2